This TCR beta chain was documented in a study of monozygotic twins with inflammatory bowel disease. The germline CDR1 and CDR2 sequences are MGHDK and SYGVNS. This CDR3 contains 15 residues. As concerns this clonotype: Its antigen is unidentified.

Via template switching, UMIs carrying a 6-nucleotide sample barcode were introduced. TCRdb re-called the 5' RACE reads, yielding one record per CDR3 amino acid sequence without DNA. The sample has 150,000 to 200,000 distinct CDR3 sequences; the top ten hold approximately 2.5%. General study findings and limits: Clonotypes shared with others were fewer in IBD patients than in healthy twins, especially with disease activity. The authors found no support for a single strong IBD-associated signal or clonotype. Resolution of different T cell subtypes was not achieved.

The origin of this receptor is a human donor with ulcerative colitis or Crohn's disease, or a healthy co-twin of an affected twin (not recorded which). The J gene is TRBJ2-3, the V gene TRBV25-1; the TCRdb call, TRBD2, lacks DNA for checking. The sequencing sample was made of blood. The CDR3 protein is CASATSGGLTDTQYF.